A selection of T cell receptor beta chains follows, all from one sample in a study of blood T cell repertoires in COVID-19. Repertoires were generated with immunoSEQ multiplex PCR, while TCRdb's copy carries only in-frame clones and drops some. The repertoire consists of approximately 60,000 clones, with roughly 76% occurring once and the leading ten covering more than 20%. Sequenced sample: peripheral blood. These TCRs come from a man between 50 and 59 years old with active or convalescent COVID-19. CDR3s leave out the opening cysteine and the closing phenylalanine or tryptophan.

J gene,V gene,CDR3 protein
TRBJ1-1,TRBV7-2,ASSQNRDRDAF
TRBJ2-4,TRBV11-2,ASSFTPENIQY
TRBJ1-3,TRBV11-2,ASSRQGDSGNTIY
TRBJ2-6,TRBV24-1,ATSDSRGTASGANVLT
TRBJ1-4,TRBV29-1,SAAGGLIEKLF
TRBJ1-4,TRBV30,AWEPGQGDEKLF
TRBJ1-3,TRBV3-1/TRBV3-2,ASSDSSPIHARNTIY
TRBJ2-2,TRBV5-1,ASNPTGVFTGELF
TRBJ1-5,TRBV6-1,ASSVSTADSNQPQH
TRBJ2-5,TRBV9,ASSAHLVAGKETQY
TRBJ1-6,TRBV2,ASSRGWTDNSPLH
TRBJ2-7,TRBV29-1,SVQAVSYEQY
TRBJ1-1,TRBV10-3,AISREGGTEAF
TRBJ2-7,TRBV5-4,ASSQGGAKTRYEQY
TRBJ2-3,TRBV2,ASSDSNSRAGTQY
TRBJ1-1,TRBV6-5,ASSYGQGKEAF